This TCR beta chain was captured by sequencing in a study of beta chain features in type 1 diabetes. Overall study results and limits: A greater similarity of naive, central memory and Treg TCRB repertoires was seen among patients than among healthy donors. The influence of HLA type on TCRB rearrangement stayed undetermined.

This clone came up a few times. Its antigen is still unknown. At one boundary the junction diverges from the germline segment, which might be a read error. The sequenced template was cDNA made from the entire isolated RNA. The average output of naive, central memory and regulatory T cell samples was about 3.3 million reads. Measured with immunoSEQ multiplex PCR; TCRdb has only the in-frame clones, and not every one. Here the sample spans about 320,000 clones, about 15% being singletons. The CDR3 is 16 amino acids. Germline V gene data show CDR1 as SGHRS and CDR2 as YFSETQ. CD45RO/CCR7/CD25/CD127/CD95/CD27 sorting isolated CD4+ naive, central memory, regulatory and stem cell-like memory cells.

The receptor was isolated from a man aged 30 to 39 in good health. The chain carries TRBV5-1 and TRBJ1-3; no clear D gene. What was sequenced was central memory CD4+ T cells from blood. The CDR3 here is CASSLDPRGIGDTIYF. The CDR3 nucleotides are TGCGCCAGCAGCTTGGACCCTCGGGGAATTGGAGACACCATATATTTT.